The rows below give T cell receptor beta chains drawn from one sample of a study of blood T cell repertoires in COVID-19. Sequencing used immunoSEQ multiplex PCR; TCRdb keeps in-frame clones, though not all of them. This repertoire shows around 130,000 clones, about 87% found once; its top ten account for more than 2%. The sequenced sample consisted of peripheral blood. All receptors derive from a woman in her forties or fifties with acute or convalescent COVID-19. CDR3s include the opening cysteine and the closing phenylalanine or tryptophan. D genes are given only for firm matches. Size is stated for part of the rows, as once, few or many counts, or as a class when the clone is expanded.

TRBJ1-1,TRBD1,NA,TRBV29-1,CSGGQGAVTEAFF,TGCAGCGGTGGACAGGGGGCGGTCACTGAAGCTTTCTTT
TRBJ2-2,NA,NA,TRBV5-4,CASSLAGRNTGELFF,TGTGCCAGCAGCTTGGCCGGGAGGAACACCGGGGAGCTGTTTTTT
TRBJ1-5,NA,few,TRBV19,CASTLGTRGQQPQHF,TGTGCCAGTACCCTCGGGACAAGGGGCCAACAGCCCCAGCATTTT
TRBJ1-5,NA,NA,TRBV5-8,CASSLAPHQPQHF,TGTGCCAGCAGCTTGGCTCCTCATCAGCCCCAGCATTTT
TRBJ1-1,NA,NA,TRBV18,CASSTTGNTEAFF,TGTGCCAGCTCAACAACAGGGAACACTGAAGCTTTCTTT
TRBJ1-2,TRBD1,NA,TRBV9,CASSAFVGGWGYTF,TGTGCCAGCAGCGCTTTCGTAGGGGGCTGGGGGTACACCTTC
TRBJ2-4,NA,NA,TRBV3-1/TRBV3-2,CASSRTGKNIQYF,TGTGCCAGCAGCCGGACTGGGAAAAACATTCAGTACTTC
TRBJ1-1,NA,NA,TRBV6-5,CASTKPGGITEAFF,TGTGCCAGCACCAAGCCGGGGGGCATTACTGAAGCTTTCTTT
TRBJ2-5,TRBD2,NA,TRBV3-1/TRBV3-2,CASSPGLAGVRETQYF,TGTGCCAGCAGCCCCGGACTAGCGGGAGTCAGAGAGACCCAGTACTTC
TRBJ2-7,TRBD2,NA,TRBV6-5,CASVRGSGRYEQYF,TGTGCCAGCGTCCGGGGGAGCGGGAGATACGAGCAGTACTTC
TRBJ1-5,NA,NA,TRBV4-2,CASSQGGGGAQPQHF,TGTGCCAGCAGCCAAGGGGGAGGGGGAGCGCAGCCCCAGCATTTT
TRBJ1-1,TRBD1,NA,TRBV29-1,CSVFNRGGAEAFF,TGCAGCGTTTTTAACAGGGGAGGCGCTGAAGCTTTCTTT
TRBJ1-4,TRBD1,NA,TRBV7-2,CASSPRTGGNEKLFF,TGTGCCAGCAGCCCACGGACAGGGGGAAATGAAAAACTGTTTTTT
TRBJ1-1,NA,NA,TRBV6-5,CASSPRGGEHTEAFF,TGTGCCAGCAGTCCTCGGGGGGGGGAACACACTGAAGCTTTCTTT
TRBJ2-1,TRBD2,NA,TRBV19,CASSIPDWQARSGTSGDNEQFF,TGTGCCAGTAGTATCCCCGATTGGCAGGCCCGATCCGGGACTAGCGGGGACAATGAGCAGTTCTTC
TRBJ1-2,TRBD1,once,TRBV7-9,CASSLDRGANYGYTF,TGTGCCAGCAGCTTAGACAGGGGGGCTAACTATGGCTACACCTTC
TRBJ1-1,TRBD1,NA,TRBV5-5,CASSYKPSGTGRTEAFF,TGTGCCAGCAGCTACAAACCTTCCGGGACAGGGAGGACTGAAGCTTTCTTT
TRBJ2-3,TRBD2,once,TRBV13,CASSPNAGGTDTQYF,TGTGCCAGCAGCCCGAACGCGGGGGGCACAGATACGCAGTATTTT
TRBJ2-7,TRBD1,NA,TRBV5-6,CASSAGTVFYEQYF,TGTGCCAGCAGCGCCGGGACAGTTTTCTACGAGCAGTACTTC
TRBJ1-2,TRBD1,NA,TRBV6-5,CASSPGGAGSGYTF,TGTGCCAGCAGTCCAGGGGGCGCGGGAAGTGGCTACACCTTC
TRBJ2-7,TRBD2,NA,TRBV7-9,CASSVSGVGDEQYF,TGTGCCAGCAGCGTTAGCGGGGTCGGAGACGAGCAGTACTTC
TRBJ2-3,NA,NA,TRBV19,CASSIRLTGDTQYF,TGTGCCAGTAGTATCAGGCTTACGGGGGATACGCAGTATTTT
TRBJ1-3,TRBD1,NA,TRBV3-1/TRBV3-2,CASSQYPGGNSGNTIYF,TGTGCCAGCAGCCAATACCCAGGGGGCAATTCCGGAAACACCATATATTTT
TRBJ2-3,TRBD1,NA,TRBV19,CASSIGTGSTDTQYF,TGTGCCAGTAGTATAGGGACAGGGAGCACAGATACGCAGTATTTT
TRBJ1-2,TRBD1,NA,TRBV5-4,CASSLLGGGQVENYGYTF,TGTGCCAGCAGCTTGTTAGGGGGCGGCCAAGTAGAAAACTATGGCTACACCTTC
TRBJ2-4,TRBD1,NA,TRBV5-5,CASSEGQLAKNIQYF,TGTGCCAGCAGCGAGGGACAGCTAGCCAAAAACATTCAGTACTTC
TRBJ1-5,NA,few,TRBV12-3/TRBV12-4,CASSFTGNQPQHF,TGTGCCAGCAGTTTCACGGGGAATCAGCCCCAGCATTTT
TRBJ2-7,NA,NA,TRBV12-5,CASGWGSEQYF,TGTGCTAGTGGCTGGGGCTCCGAGCAGTACTTC